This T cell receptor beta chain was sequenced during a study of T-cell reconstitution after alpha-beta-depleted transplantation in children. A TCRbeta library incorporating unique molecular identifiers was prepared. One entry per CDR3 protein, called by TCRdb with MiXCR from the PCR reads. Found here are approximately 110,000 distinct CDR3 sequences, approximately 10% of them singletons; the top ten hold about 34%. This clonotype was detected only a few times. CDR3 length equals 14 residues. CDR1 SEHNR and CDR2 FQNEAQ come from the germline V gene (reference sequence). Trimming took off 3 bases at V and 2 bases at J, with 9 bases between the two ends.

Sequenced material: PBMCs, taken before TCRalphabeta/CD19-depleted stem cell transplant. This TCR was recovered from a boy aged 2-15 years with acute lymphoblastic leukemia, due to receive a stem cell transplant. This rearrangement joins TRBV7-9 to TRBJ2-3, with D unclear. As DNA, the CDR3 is TGTGCCAGCAGCTTGGCAGATACCACAGATACGCAGTATTTT. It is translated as CASSLADTTDTQYF.